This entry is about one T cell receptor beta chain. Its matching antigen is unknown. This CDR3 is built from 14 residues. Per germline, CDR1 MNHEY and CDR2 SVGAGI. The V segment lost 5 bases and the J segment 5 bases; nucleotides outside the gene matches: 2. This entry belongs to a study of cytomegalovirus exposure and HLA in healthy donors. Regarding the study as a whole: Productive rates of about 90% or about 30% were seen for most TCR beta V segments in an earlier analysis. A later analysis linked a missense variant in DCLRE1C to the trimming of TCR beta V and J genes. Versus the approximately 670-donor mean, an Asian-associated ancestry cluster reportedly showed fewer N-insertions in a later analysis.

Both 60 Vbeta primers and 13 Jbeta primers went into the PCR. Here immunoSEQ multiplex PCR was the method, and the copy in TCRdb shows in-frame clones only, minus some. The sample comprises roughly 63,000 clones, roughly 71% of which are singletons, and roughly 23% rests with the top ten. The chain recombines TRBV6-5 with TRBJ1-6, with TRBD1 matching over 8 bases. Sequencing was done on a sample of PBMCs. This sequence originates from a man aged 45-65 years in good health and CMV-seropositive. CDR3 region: CASSQGAHNSPLHF. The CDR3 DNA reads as TGTGCCAGCAGTCAGGGGGCCCATAATTCACCCCTCCACTTT.